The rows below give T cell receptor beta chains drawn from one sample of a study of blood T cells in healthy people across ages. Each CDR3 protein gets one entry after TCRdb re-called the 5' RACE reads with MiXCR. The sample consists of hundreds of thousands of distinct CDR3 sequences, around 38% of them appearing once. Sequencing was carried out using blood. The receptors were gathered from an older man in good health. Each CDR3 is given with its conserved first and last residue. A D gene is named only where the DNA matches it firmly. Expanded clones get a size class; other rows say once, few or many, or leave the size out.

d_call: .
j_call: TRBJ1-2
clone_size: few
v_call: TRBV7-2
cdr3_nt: TGTGCCAGCAGCTTTTCACGGGACGCAGGCTATGGCTACACCTTC
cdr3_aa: CASSFSRDAGYGYTF

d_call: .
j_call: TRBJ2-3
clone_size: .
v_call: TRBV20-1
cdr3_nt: TGCAGTGCTAGAGTTCTCAGCACAGATACGCAGTATTTT
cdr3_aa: CSARVLSTDTQYF

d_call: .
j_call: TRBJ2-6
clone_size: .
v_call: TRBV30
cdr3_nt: TGTGCCTGGGGCCGCTGGGGGGCCAACGTCCTGACTTTC
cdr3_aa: CAWGRWGANVLTF

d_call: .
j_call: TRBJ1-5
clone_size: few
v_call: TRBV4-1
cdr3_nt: TGCGCCAGCAGCCAAAAAGACCAACAGGGAGGGCAGCCCCAGCATTTT
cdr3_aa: CASSQKDQQGGQPQHF

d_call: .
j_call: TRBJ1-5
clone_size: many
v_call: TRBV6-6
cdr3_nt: TGTGCCAGCAGTTGGGAAATGGGTGGCAATCAGCCCCAGCATTTT
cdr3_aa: CASSWEMGGNQPQHF

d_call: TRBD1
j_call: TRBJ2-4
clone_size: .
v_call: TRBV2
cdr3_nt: TGTGCCAGCAGTGAGGGGACAGTCAAAGCCAAAAACATTCAGTACTTC
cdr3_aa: CASSEGTVKAKNIQYF

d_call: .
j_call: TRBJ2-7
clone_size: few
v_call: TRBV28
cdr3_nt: TGTGCCAGCAGTTTCTCCGGGTCCCTCTACGAGCAGTACTTC
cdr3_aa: CASSFSGSLYEQYF

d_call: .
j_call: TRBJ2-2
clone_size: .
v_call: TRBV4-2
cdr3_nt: TGTGCCAGCAGCCAAGACACGGTAGCGGAAAACACCGGGGAGCTGTTTTTT
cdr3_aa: CASSQDTVAENTGELFF

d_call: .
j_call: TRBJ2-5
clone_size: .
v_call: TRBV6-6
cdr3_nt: TGTGCCAGCAGTTCGCTCGACAGTATTCAAGAGACCCAGTACTTC
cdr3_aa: CASSSLDSIQETQYF

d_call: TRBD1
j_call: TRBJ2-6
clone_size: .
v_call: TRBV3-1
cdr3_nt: TGTGCCAGCAGCCCCGAGCGTCCGGGACAGGGTAAATCAGGGGCCAACGTCCTGACTTTC
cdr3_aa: CASSPERPGQGKSGANVLTF